The rows below give T cell receptor beta chains drawn from one sample of a study of blood T cell repertoires in COVID-19. Profiled with immunoSEQ multiplex PCR; TCRdb holds only in-frame clones, not every one. In the table there are about 130,000 clones, 70% to 90% of which are singletons. The sample consisted of peripheral blood. Every receptor here comes from a woman of 80 years or more with acute or convalescent COVID-19. Each CDR3 is given with its conserved first and last residue. The D gene is left open where the match is weak. Expanded clones are given a class, and other clones once, few, many or no size at all.

CDR3 protein	CDR3 DNA	clone size	J gene	D gene	V gene
CASSPRYQGEDIGETQYF	TGTGCCAGCAGCCCTCGCTATCAGGGGGAGGATATAGGGGAGACCCAGTACTTC	-	TRBJ2-5	-	TRBV7-8
CASSVSLNTEAFF	TGTGCCAGCAGCGTTTCGTTGAACACTGAAGCTTTCTTT	-	TRBJ1-1	-	TRBV9
CATYGTGGGLDGYTF	TGTGCCACTTACGGGACAGGGGGCGGGTTGGATGGCTACACCTTC	-	TRBJ1-2	TRBD1	TRBV10-3
CASSLGQVEAFF	TGTGCCAGCAGCTTGGGGCAGGTTGAAGCTTTCTTT	-	TRBJ1-1	-	TRBV5-5
CASSLVREQYNSPLHF	TGTGCCAGCAGTCTAGTCCGGGAGCAATATAATTCACCCCTCCACTTT	-	TRBJ1-6	-	TRBV2
CASSQGQIKEKLFF	TGTGCCAGCAGCCAAGGACAGATTAAGGAAAAACTGTTTTTT	once	TRBJ1-4	-	TRBV4-2
CASSLTGGRGYTF	TGTGCCAGCAGCTTGACAGGGGGCCGGGGCTACACCTTC	-	TRBJ1-2	TRBD1	TRBV5-6
CASSYETPGQPYYGYTF	TGTGCCAGCAGCTACGAGACGCCGGGACAGCCGTACTATGGCTACACCTTC	-	TRBJ1-2	TRBD1	TRBV3-1/TRBV3-2
CASSTWTGEQFF	TGTGCCAGCAGCACTTGGACAGGGGAGCAGTTCTTC	-	TRBJ2-1	-	TRBV21-1
CATSDSGRLTGELFF	TGTGCCACCAGTGATAGCGGGAGGCTCACCGGGGAGCTGTTTTTT	-	TRBJ2-2	TRBD2	TRBV24-1
CATSRVESYEQYF	TGTGCCACCAGCAGAGTGGAGAGCTACGAGCAGTACTTC	-	TRBJ2-7	-	TRBV15
CATTGQFQETQYF	TGTGCCACTACAGGACAATTCCAAGAGACCCAGTACTTC	-	TRBJ2-5	-	TRBV15
CATSDTTGVGTGELFF	TGTGCCACCAGTGATACGACAGGGGTAGGCACCGGGGAGCTGTTTTTT	-	TRBJ2-2	TRBD1	TRBV24-1
CASTRSDEQYF	TGTGCCAGCACCCGATCGGACGAGCAGTACTTC	-	TRBJ2-7	-	TRBV7-9
CASGLRGGYGYTF	TGTGCTAGTGGTTTGAGGGGTGGGTATGGCTACACCTTC	-	TRBJ1-2	-	TRBV12-5